This TCR beta chain was documented in a study of beta chain features in type 1 diabetes. The wider study: Healthy donors, compared against patients, showed similar age, gender and cell yields. Examination spanned approximately 110 million sorted cells from all samples. Study findings and constraints: Naive, central memory and Treg TCRB repertoires appeared more alike in patients than in healthy donors. TCRB CDR3s were moderately but significantly shorter in Type 1 diabetes patients in all four CD4+ subsets.

cDNA synthesis used the whole RNA isolate, giving expressed TCRB sequences. The data were produced by immunoSEQ multiplex PCR, yet TCRdb's version contains in-frame clones alone and is incomplete. The top ten clones hold 2% to 3% of a sample with 120,000 or so clones, 17% of them seen once. The CDR3 length is 12 residues. The V and J ends lost 3 bases and 8 bases respectively, with 10 bases between them. Looked up from germline, CDR1 is GTSNPN and CDR2 is SVGIG (reference sequence). Via CD45RO/CCR7/CD25/CD127/CD95/CD27, cells of the CD4+ naive, central memory, regulatory and stem cell-like memory subsets were sorted. In regard to this clone: Its specificity is not known.

The chain joins TRBV30 to TRBJ1-4; D call uncertain. The receptor was derived from a man between 18 and 35 years old with type 1 diabetes. Sequences were obtained from central memory CD4+ T cells from blood. Written as DNA, the CDR3 is TGTGCCTGGAGCCCGGGTGCGGAAAAACTGTTTTTT. This sequence encodes CAWSPGAEKLFF.